The clone carrying this TCR beta chain appeared a few times. Its specificity is unknown. This sample was included in a study of cytomegalovirus exposure and HLA in healthy donors. Study-wide results and caveats: The authors later found TCR association rates varying by HLA locus, with DRB1 most and HLA-C fewest.

V shed 5 bases and J 2 bases; nucleotides not matched to a gene: 2. The CDR3 is made up of 14 amino acids. Germline loops: CDR1 MNHEY, CDR2 SMNVEV (reference sequence). Both 60 Vbeta primers and 13 Jbeta primers went into the PCR. Authors' data handling: The count from a later analysis was some 81 million unique TCR beta chains, about 9.9 million of them shared. TCRdb keeps only in-frame clones here, not all; method: immunoSEQ multiplex PCR. V, J and clone size are taken as reported in that table, and D and trimming were inferred from the DNA itself. The sample yields approximately 100,000 clones, over 60% seen once.

This clonotype was obtained from a man aged 55 to 70 in good health and CMV-seropositive. This rearrangement joins TRBV27 to TRBJ1-5; 8 nucleotides match TRBD1. The specimen sequenced was PBMCs. The CDR3 DNA reads TGTGCCAGCAGTGTACAGGGGGGCAATCAGCCCCAGCATTTT. Its protein is CASSVQGGNQPQHF.